The next 26 T cell receptor beta chains were all read from a single sample in a study of post-analysis software for immune sequencing data. Study-wide results and limits: About five TRBV segments were more frequent in patients than controls; TRBV5-6, TRBV5-1 and TRBV20-1 belonged to this group.

These TCRs' antigens remain unknown. cDNA libraries of TCR beta carried unique molecular identifiers. TCRdb passed the PCR reads through MiXCR, listing each CDR3 protein once. The table shows fewer than 850,000 distinct CDR3 sequences, with 46% occurring only once. The source material was blood. These receptors were taken from a girl aged 10-17 years with multiple sclerosis.

The chain recombines TRBV10-3 with TRBJ2-5; D unresolved. Trimming shortened V by 0 bases and J by 4 bases, and 12 bases separated the two germline ends. The CDR3 has 15 amino acids. CDR1 is ENHRY and CDR2 is SYGVKD in the germline V gene. Here the CDR3 reads CAISESKAERETQYF. CDR3 nucleotide sequence: TGTGCCATCAGTGAGTCGAAAGCCGAACGAGAGACCCAGTACTTC.

The chain has TRBV10-3 and TRBJ2-1, with D possibly being TRBD2 (5 bases). The germline CDR1 and CDR2 sequences are ENHRY and SYGVKD. The CDR3 spans 12 residues. The V gene lost 4 bases and the J gene lost 7 bases, with 8 bases spanning the gap. CDR3 region: CAISATRNEQFF. The CDR3 DNA is TGTGCCATCAGTGCCACTAGAAATGAGCAGTTCTTC.

The CDR3 DNA reads TGTGCCACCTCGGGGGCCGCGCTAGCGGGAGTACATACGCAGTATTTT. Protein sequence: CATSGAALAGVHTQYF. This sequence joins TRBV24-1 and TRBJ2-3; 10 bases are a match to TRBD2. Germline trimming cut 9 bases from V and 7 bases from J; bases unmatched to any gene: 15. The CDR3 length is 16 residues. The germline CDR1 and CDR2 sequences are KGHDR and SFDVKD.

V and J are TRBV20-1 and TRBJ1-6; D possibly corresponds to TRBD1 (5 bases). The CDR3 length is 15 residues. The V gene's germline CDR1 is DFQATT and CDR2 SNEGSKA (reference sequence). Trimming pared 3 bases from V and 7 bases from J, leaving 16 bases between. CDR3 coding DNA: TGCAGTGCTAGGGGGCCTACAGCCGGGAATTCACCCCTCCACTTT. Translating it yields CSARGPTAGNSPLHF.

This clonotype was counted between two and nine times. The chain uses TRBV15 and TRBJ1-5; TRBD1 might be the D (5 bases). The CDR3 consists of 16 residues. In germline, CDR1 is LNHNV, CDR2 YYDKDF (reference sequence). The V end was cut by 0 bases, the J end by 0 bases, with 9 bases between. The CDR3 nucleotides are TGTGCCACCAGCAGAGATACCAGGGATAGCAATCAGCCCCAGCATTTT. Protein product: CATSRDTRDSNQPQHF.

This clonotype was counted a few times. V gene TRBV5-1 combines with J gene TRBJ2-5; D not certain. The better agreement between TRBJ2-7 and the DNA end casts doubt on the J call. Germline CDR1 SGHRS, CDR2 YFSETQ. The CDR3 runs 16 residues. CDR3 nucleotide sequence: TGCGCCAGCAGCTTGGGTTTCAGCACCCACGGGTACGAGCAGTACTTC. Its protein is CASSLGFSTHGYEQYF.

The chain couples TRBV27 to TRBJ2-1, with TRBD2 matching over 7 bases. Germline values: CDR1 MNHEY, CDR2 SMNVEV (reference sequence). J lost 9 bases, V lost 3 bases, and 5 bases had no gene match. The CDR3 spans 13 residues. CDR3 sequence (DNA): TGTGCCAGCAGTTTGTGGGAGGGCCGTGAGCAGTTCTTC. Its translation is CASSLWEGREQFF.

The rearrangement uses TRBV7-2 and TRBJ1-5; tentative D call: TRBD1 (5 bases). Trimming shortened V by 4 bases and J by 6 bases, and 22 bases separated the two germline ends. This CDR3 contains 17 residues. The germline CDR1 and CDR2 sequences are SGHTA and FQGNSA. In nucleotides, the CDR3 is TGTGCCAGCAGCTCGGACACTCGAACCATAAGTGGTCAGCCCCAGCATTTT. This gives the protein CASSSDTRTISGQPQHF.

V gene TRBV27 combines with J gene TRBJ2-5; 7 bases agree with TRBD1. Germline-derived CDR1 and CDR2 are MNHEY and SMNVEV (reference sequence). V gave up 3 bases and J gave up 2 bases; unmatched junction bases: 6. CDR3 length: 15 residues. CDR3: CASSFTGQIQETQYF. DNA for the CDR3: TGTGCCAGCAGTTTCACGGGACAGATACAAGAGACCCAGTACTTC.

V is TRBV12-3 or TRBV12-4 and J is TRBJ2-7, with D perhaps matching TRBD1 (6 bases). This CDR3 is 13 amino acids long. V was shortened by 6 bases and J by 0 bases, with 9 bases between the two germline ends. The CDR3 nucleotides are TGTGCCAGCAGGGACAGAAACTCCTACGAGCAGTACTTC. It translates to CASRDRNSYEQYF.

This clonotype was seen a few times. This chain joins TRBV9 and TRBJ2-6; D might be TRBD2 (5 bases). Looked up from germline, CDR1 is SGDLS and CDR2 is YYNGEE. V was shortened by 0 bases and J by 6 bases, with 13 bases between the two germline ends. CDR3 length equals 16 residues. CDR3 DNA: TGTGCCAGCAGCGTAGGGCAGCTCGGGGAGGCCAACGTCCTGACTTTC. Its protein is CASSVGQLGEANVLTF.

J is TRBJ2-5 and V is TRBV9, with D perhaps being TRBD1 or TRBD2 (7 bases each). The CDR3 runs to 14 residues. Looked up from germline, CDR1 is SGDLS and CDR2 is YYNGEE. Trimming removed 3 bases from V and 5 bases from J, with 14 bases in between. The CDR3 region is CASSEGRGRETQYF. The CDR3 DNA reads as TGTGCCAGCAGCGAAGGGAGGGGGCGTGAGACCCAGTACTTC. Full variable domain (outside the CDR3, taken from reference TRBV9 and TRBJ2-5): DSGVTQTPKHLITATGQRVTLRCSPRSGDLSVYWYQQSLDQGLQFLIQYYNGEERAKGNILERFSAQQFPDLHSELNLSSLELGDSALYFCASSEGRGRETQYFGPGTRLLVL.

CDR3 sequence (DNA): TGTGCTAGTGACAATTGGGACGGCCGAAACTATGGCTACACCTTC. It yields the protein CASDNWDGRNYGYTF. The chain is built from TRBV12-5 and TRBJ1-2; maybe TRBD1 (5 bases). Germline V gene sequence: CDR1 LGHNT, CDR2 FRNRAP. The length of the CDR3 is 15 residues. With 7 bases removed from V and 2 bases from J, the gap between germline ends came to 17 bases.

This chain links TRBV9 with TRBJ2-5, with no clear D. The DNA matches TRBJ2-7 better at its end, which makes the J call doubtful. Germline V gene sequence: CDR1 SGDLS, CDR2 YYNGEE. CDR3 size: 13 residues. The CDR3 sequence: CASSVGSWGEQYF. The CDR3 region has the DNA TGTGCCAGCAGCGTAGGTTCCTGGGGCGAGCAGTACTTC.

This clonotype has just a few counts. The chain has TRBV6-1 and TRBJ1-4, with D hard to call. V gave up 6 bases and J gave up 2 bases, with 7 bases separating them. The CDR3 loop spans 13 amino acids. The germline gives CDR1 MNHNS, CDR2 SASEGT. CDR3 nucleotide sequence: TGTGCCAGCAGATCTAGTACTAATGAAAAACTGTTTTTT. Amino acids: CASRSSTNEKLFF.

The V and J genes are TRBV27 and TRBJ1-1; weak D call: TRBD1 (6 bases). The germline V gene encodes CDR1 MNHEY and CDR2 SMNVEV (reference sequence). Trimming stripped 1 base from V and 3 bases from J, with 6 bases between. CDR3 length: 13 residues. CDR3 sequence reads: CASSLWTDTEAFF. For the CDR3, the DNA is TGTGCCAGCAGTTTATGGACAGACACTGAAGCTTTCTTT.

The chain employs TRBV7-9 and TRBJ2-1; TRBD2 agrees at 8 bases. The V gene end was trimmed by 4 bases and the J gene end by 6 bases; junction bases not matched to a gene: 5. Per germline, CDR1 SEHNR and CDR2 FQNEAQ (reference sequence). This CDR3 has 14 residues. CDR3 DNA: TGTGCCAGCAGCTCGCCCGGGAGGGCCAATGAGCAGTTCTTC. Translation: CASSSPGRANEQFF.

This clonotype was observed a handful of times. The chain joins TRBV7-2 to TRBJ2-3; no firm D call. The V gene lost 1 base and the J gene lost 2 bases, with 10 bases spanning the gap. This CDR3 comprises 15 residues. Germline V gene sequence: CDR1 SGHTA, CDR2 FQGNSA. The CDR3 nucleotides read TGTGCCAGCAGCTTAGGTGACCCTCTCACAGATACGCAGTATTTT. Translating gives CASSLGDPLTDTQYF. Based on the CDR3 plus reference TRBV7-2 and TRBJ2-3, the full variable domain is GAGVSQSPSNKVTEKGKDVELRCDPISGHTALYWYRQSLGQGLEFLIYFQGNSAPDKSGLPSDRFSAERTGGSVSTLTIQRTQQEDSAVYLCASSLGDPLTDTQYFGPGTRLTVL.

This clonotype turned up a few times. The chain has TRBV5-1 and TRBJ2-3; tentatively, D is TRBD1 (6 bases). V was trimmed by 1 base and J by 6 bases, leaving 15 bases between them. The germline V gene encodes CDR1 SGHRS and CDR2 YFSETQ. The CDR3 loop spans 15 amino acids. CDR3 bases: TGCGCCAGCAGCTTGCAGGGGACGATTGCGGATACGCAGTATTTT. Translating it yields CASSLQGTIADTQYF.

The table lists this clonotype with a few counts. The chain uses TRBV28 and TRBJ2-1, with 7 bases aligning to TRBD2. The length of the CDR3 is 14 residues. V gave up 7 bases and J gave up 6 bases; unmatched junction bases: 9. Germline CDR1 is MDHEN and CDR2 is SYDVKM. The CDR3 region is CASTSHGGGNEQFF. The CDR3 nucleotides read TGTGCCAGCACCAGTCACGGCGGGGGCAATGAGCAGTTCTTC. Variable domain in full (rest from reference TRBV28 and TRBJ2-1): DVKVTQSSRYLVKRTGEKVFLECVQDMDHENMFWYRQDPGLGLRLIYFSYDVKMKEKGDIPEGYSVSREKKERFSLILESASTNQTSMYLCASTSHGGGNEQFFGPGTRLTVL.

The CDR3 DNA is TGTGCCAGCGCGTTACAGGGGGTAAGAAGCACTGAAGCTTTCTTT. This translates into CASALQGVRSTEAFF. V gene TRBV18 combines with J gene TRBJ1-1, with 8 bases that match TRBD1. This CDR3 comprises 15 residues. The V gene end was trimmed by 8 bases and the J gene end by 4 bases; junction bases not matched to a gene: 12. Germline V gene sequence: CDR1 KGHSH, CDR2 LQKENI.

In its sample, this clonotype was seen once. The V gene is TRBV5-1, the J gene TRBJ2-1, with D possibly TRBD1 on 7 matching bases. The CDR3 consists of 17 residues. Germline values: CDR1 SGHRS, CDR2 YFSETQ. Trimming removed 0 bases from V and 5 bases from J, with 18 bases in between. CDR3 region: CASSLARRGEYDNEQFF. The CDR3 coding sequence is TGCGCCAGCAGCTTGGCCCGCAGGGGGGAATATGACAATGAGCAGTTCTTC.

This clonotype appeared a few times. V is TRBV30 and J is TRBJ2-1; 13 bases fit TRBD2. This CDR3 spans 17 amino acids. Germline-derived CDR1 and CDR2 are GTSNPN and SVGIG (reference sequence). The V and J ends lost 2 bases and 9 bases, in that order; junction bases with no gene match: 13. The CDR3 reads CAWSTLRTSGSLSEQFF. In DNA form, the CDR3 reads TGTGCCTGGAGTACTCTCCGGACTAGCGGGAGCTTAAGTGAGCAGTTCTTC.

The V and J genes are TRBV7-8 and TRBJ2-5; TRBD2 agrees at 8 bases. The J call may be faulty, since TRBJ2-7 better matches the DNA end. CDR1 SGHVS and CDR2 FQNEAQ come from the germline V gene. This CDR3 spans 15 amino acids. CDR3 nucleotides: TGTGCCAGCAGCTTAATTGGGCTGCTAGCGGGCGAGCAGTACTTC. Translating gives CASSLIGLLAGEQYF.

This clonotype was detected only a few times. This rearrangement joins TRBV12-5 to TRBJ1-6; D remains unclear. Germline CDR1 reads LGHNT; CDR2 reads FRNRAP. CDR3 length equals 13 residues. The V end was cut by 1 base, the J end by 8 bases, with 6 bases between. The CDR3, as DNA: TGTGCTAGTGGTTTGGAGCTCTATTCACCCCTCCACTTT. As protein: CASGLELYSPLHF.

The chain links TRBV20-1 to TRBJ1-2, with D uncertain. The CDR3 runs 15 residues. V was clipped by 3 bases and J by 5 bases, with 19 bases between them. Germline CDR1 DFQATT, CDR2 SNEGSKA (reference sequence). CDR3 DNA sequence: TGCAGTGCTAGGCCCAGTACGACGCCCTGGTATGGCTACACCTTC. This translates into CSARPSTTPWYGYTF.